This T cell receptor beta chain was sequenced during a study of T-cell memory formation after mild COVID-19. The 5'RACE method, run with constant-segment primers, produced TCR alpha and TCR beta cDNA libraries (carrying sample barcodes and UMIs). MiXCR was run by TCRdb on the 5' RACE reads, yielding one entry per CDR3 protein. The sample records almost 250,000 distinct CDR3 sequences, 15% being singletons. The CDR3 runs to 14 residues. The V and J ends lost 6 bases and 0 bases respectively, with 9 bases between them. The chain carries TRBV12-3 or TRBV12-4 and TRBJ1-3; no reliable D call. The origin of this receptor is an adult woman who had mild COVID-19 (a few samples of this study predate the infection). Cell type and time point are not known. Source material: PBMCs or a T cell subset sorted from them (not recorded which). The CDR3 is CASSQSHSGNTIYF. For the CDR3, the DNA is TGTGCCAGCAGCCAATCCCACTCTGGAAACACCATATATTTT.